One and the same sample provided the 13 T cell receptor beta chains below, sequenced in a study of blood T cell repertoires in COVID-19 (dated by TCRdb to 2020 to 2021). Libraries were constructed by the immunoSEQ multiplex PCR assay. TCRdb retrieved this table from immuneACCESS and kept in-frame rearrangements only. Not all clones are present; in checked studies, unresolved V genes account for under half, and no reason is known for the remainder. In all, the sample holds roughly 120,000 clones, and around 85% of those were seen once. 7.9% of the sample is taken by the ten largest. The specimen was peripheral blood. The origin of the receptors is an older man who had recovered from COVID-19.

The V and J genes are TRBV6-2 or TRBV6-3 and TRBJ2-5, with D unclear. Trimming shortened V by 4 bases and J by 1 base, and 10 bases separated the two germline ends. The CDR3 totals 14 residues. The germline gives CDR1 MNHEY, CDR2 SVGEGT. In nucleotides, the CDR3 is TGTGCCAGCAGTTCCCGGCAGGTCCAAGAGACCCAGTACTTC. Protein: CASSSRQVQETQYF.

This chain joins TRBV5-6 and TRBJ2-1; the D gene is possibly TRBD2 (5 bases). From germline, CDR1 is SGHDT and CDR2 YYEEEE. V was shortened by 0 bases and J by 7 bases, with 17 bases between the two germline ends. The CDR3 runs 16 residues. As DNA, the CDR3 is TGTGCCAGCAGCTTGGCTGCTAGTCCGGAGGTTAATGAGCAGTTCTTC. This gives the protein CASSLAASPEVNEQFF.

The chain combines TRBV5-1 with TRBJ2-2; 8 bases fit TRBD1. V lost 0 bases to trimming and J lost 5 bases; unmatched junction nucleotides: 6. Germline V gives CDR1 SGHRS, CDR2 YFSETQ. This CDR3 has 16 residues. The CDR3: CASSLGTGLETGELFF. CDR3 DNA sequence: TGCGCCAGCAGCTTGGGGACAGGGTTAGAGACCGGGGAGCTGTTTTTT.

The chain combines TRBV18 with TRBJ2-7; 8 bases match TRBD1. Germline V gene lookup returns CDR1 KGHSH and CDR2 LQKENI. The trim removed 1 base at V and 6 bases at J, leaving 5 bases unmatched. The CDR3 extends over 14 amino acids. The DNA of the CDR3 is TGTGCCAGCTCACCACTAGGACAGGGAGGCGAGCAGTACTTC. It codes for CASSPLGQGGEQYF. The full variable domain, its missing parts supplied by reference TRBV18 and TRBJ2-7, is NAGVMQNPRHLVRRRGQEARLRCSPMKGHSHVYWYRQLPEEGLKFMVYLQKENIIDESGMPKERFSAEFPKEGPSILRIQQVVRGDSAAYFCASSPLGQGGEQYFGPGTRLTVT.

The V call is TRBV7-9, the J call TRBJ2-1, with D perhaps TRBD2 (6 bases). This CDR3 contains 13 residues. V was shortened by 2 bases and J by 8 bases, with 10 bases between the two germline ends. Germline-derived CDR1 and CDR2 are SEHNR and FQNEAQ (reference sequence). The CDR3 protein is CASSLRGDDEQFF. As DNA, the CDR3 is TGTGCCAGCAGCTTACGCGGGGACGATGAGCAGTTCTTC.

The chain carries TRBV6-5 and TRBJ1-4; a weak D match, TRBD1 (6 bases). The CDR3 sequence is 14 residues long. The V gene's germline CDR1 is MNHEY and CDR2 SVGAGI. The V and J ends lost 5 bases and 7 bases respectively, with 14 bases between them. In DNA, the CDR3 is TGTGCCAGCAGTCGCCGACAGGATCTTGAAAAACTGTTTTTT. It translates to CASSRRQDLEKLFF.

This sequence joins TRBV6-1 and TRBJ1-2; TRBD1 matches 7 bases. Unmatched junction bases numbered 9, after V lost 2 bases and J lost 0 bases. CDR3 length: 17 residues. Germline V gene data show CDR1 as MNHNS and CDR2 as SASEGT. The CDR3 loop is CASSERGQRLANYGYTF. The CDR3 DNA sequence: TGTGCCAGCAGTGAAAGGGGACAGAGGTTAGCTAACTATGGCTACACCTTC.

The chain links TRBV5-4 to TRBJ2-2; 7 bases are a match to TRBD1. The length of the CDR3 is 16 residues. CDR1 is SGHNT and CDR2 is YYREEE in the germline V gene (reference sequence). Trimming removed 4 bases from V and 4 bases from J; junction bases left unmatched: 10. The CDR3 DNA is TGTGCCAGCAGCCAAGGGGGCGCCGCAGGCACCGGGGAGCTGTTTTTT. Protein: CASSQGGAAGTGELFF.

This CDR3 is CASSLASGELFF. CDR3 in DNA: TGTGCCAGCAGCTTAGCTTCAGGGGAGCTGTTTTTT. The chain has TRBV7-8 and TRBJ2-2; no reliable D call. Trimming pared 0 bases from V and 8 bases from J, leaving 4 bases between. This CDR3 region has 12 residues. Germline loops: CDR1 SGHVS, CDR2 FQNEAQ.

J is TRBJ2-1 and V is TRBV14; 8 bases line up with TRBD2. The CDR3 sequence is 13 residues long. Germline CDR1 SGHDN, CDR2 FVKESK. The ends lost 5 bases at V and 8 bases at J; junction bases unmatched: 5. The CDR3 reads CASSSRGLDEQFF. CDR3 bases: TGTGCCAGCAGCTCTCGGGGACTAGATGAGCAGTTCTTC.

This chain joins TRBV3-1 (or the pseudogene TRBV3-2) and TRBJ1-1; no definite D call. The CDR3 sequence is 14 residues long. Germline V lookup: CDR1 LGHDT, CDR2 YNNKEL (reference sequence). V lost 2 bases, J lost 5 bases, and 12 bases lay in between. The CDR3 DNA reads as TGTGCCAGCAGCCAAAGCGGAGGGCGGACTGAAGCTTTCTTT. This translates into CASSQSGGRTEAFF.

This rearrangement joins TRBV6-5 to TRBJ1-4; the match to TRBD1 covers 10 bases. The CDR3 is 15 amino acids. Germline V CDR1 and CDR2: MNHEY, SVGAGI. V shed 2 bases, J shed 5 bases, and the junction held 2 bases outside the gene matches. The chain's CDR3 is CASSYRTGGNEKLFF. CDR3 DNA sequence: TGTGCCAGCAGTTACCGGACAGGGGGAAATGAAAAACTGTTTTTT.

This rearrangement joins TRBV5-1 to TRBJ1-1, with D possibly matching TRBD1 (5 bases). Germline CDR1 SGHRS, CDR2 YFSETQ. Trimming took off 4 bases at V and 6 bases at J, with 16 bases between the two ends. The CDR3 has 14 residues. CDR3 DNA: TGCGCCAGCAGCCCCCCTTGGGGGAGGGCTGAAGCTTTCTTT. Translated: CASSPPWGRAEAFF.